What follows are 21 T cell receptor beta chains derived from one specimen sequenced in a study of Ad26.COV2.S vaccination and SARS-CoV-2 variants. Assay: immunoSEQ multiplex PCR; the TCRdb copy retains only in-frame clones and omits some. The data hold nearly 95,000 clones, with about four fifths observed a single time. Material: peripheral blood, obtained after recovery from COVID-19. These receptors were collected from a human donor who had recovered from COVID-19.

This sequence joins TRBV5-4 and TRBJ2-3; possible D gene TRBD2, 5 bases. Germline V gene data show CDR1 as SGHNT and CDR2 as YYREEE (reference sequence). The CDR3 loop spans 13 amino acids. Deletions cut 2 bases from V and 4 bases from J, with 8 bases between. The CDR3 sequence: CASSFLGADTQYF. CDR3 DNA sequence: TGTGCCAGCAGCTTCCTCGGGGCAGATACGCAGTATTTT. The full variable domain, completed using reference TRBV5-4 and TRBJ2-3, is ETGVTQSPTHLIKTRGQQVTLRCSSQSGHNTVSWYQQALGQGPQFIFQYYREEENGRGNFPPRFSGLQFPNYSSELNVNALELDDSALYLCASSFLGADTQYFGPGTRLTVL.

The chain recombines TRBV7-9 with TRBJ2-1; 8 bases map to TRBD2. CDR1 is SEHNR, CDR2 FQNEAQ, per germline (reference sequence). The CDR3 totals 18 residues. V dropped 0 bases and J dropped 0; count of bases not matched to a gene: 7. CDR3 sequence: CASSLAISSGSSYNEQFF. CDR3 DNA sequence: TGTGCCAGCAGCTTAGCTATCTCCAGCGGGAGCTCCTACAATGAGCAGTTCTTC.

V and J are TRBV20-1 and TRBJ1-1; D gene ambiguous. CDR3 length: 9 amino acids. CDR1 is DFQATT and CDR2 is SNEGSKA in the germline V gene (reference sequence). V was clipped by 8 bases and J by 12 bases, with 13 bases between them. CDR3 sequence: CSPLAGTFF. CDR3 DNA: TGCAGTCCCCTAGCGGGGACTTTCTTT.

The chain couples TRBV6-5 to TRBJ2-5; perhaps TRBD1 as D (6 bases). There are 16 residues in the CDR3. V lost 4 bases and J lost 1, with 16 bases in between. From germline, CDR1 is MNHEY and CDR2 SVGAGI. The CDR3 coding sequence is TGTGCCAGCAGTTCGGCACCCCTAGGGGGCCAAGAGACCCAGTACTTC. This gives the protein CASSSAPLGGQETQYF.

This clone was observed a handful of times. The chain employs TRBV11-3 and TRBJ1-1; tentatively, D is TRBD1 (5 bases). The CDR3 runs to 16 residues. CDR1 is SGHNT and CDR2 is YENEEA in the germline V gene. Between the trimmed V and J ends, which lost 5 bases and 4 bases, there was a span of 20 bases. CDR3: CASSPPPQAGATEAFF. The CDR3, as DNA: TGTGCCAGCAGCCCCCCCCCACAGGCAGGTGCCACTGAAGCTTTCTTT.

J is TRBJ1-1 and V is TRBV18; D is ambiguous. Trimming shortened V by 3 bases and J by 8 bases, and 13 bases separated the two germline ends. The CDR3 loop spans 13 amino acids. In germline, CDR1 is KGHSH, CDR2 LQKENI. As DNA, the CDR3 is TGTGCCAGCTCACCGGGTTCTGCTTGGGAAGCTTTCTTT. Translated: CASSPGSAWEAFF.

This clone was detected a few times. The CDR3 loop reads CASSLVGYEQYF. The CDR3 nucleotides are TGTGCCAGCAGCTTGGTGGGGTACGAGCAGTACTTC. This sequence joins TRBV5-5 and TRBJ2-7, with no clear D. This CDR3 is 12 amino acids long. The V gene's germline CDR1 is SGHKS and CDR2 YYEKEE (reference sequence). V was clipped by 0 bases and J by 4 bases, with 5 bases between them.

The rearrangement links TRBV19 to TRBJ2-3; tentatively, D is TRBD2 (6 bases). Trimming took 3 bases from V and 0 from J, leaving 13 bases between them. This CDR3 region has 16 residues. Germline CDR1 LNHDA, CDR2 SQIVND (reference sequence). In nucleotides, the CDR3 is TGTGCCAGTAGTATTGTTCCAGGGACTAGCACAGATACGCAGTATTTT. Protein product: CASSIVPGTSTDTQYF. Full variable domain (remainder filled in from reference TRBV19 and TRBJ2-3): DGGITQSPKYLFRKEGQNVTLSCEQNLNHDAMYWYRQDPGQGLRLIYYSQIVNDFQKGDIAEGYSVSREKKESFPLTVTSAQKNPTAFYLCASSIVPGTSTDTQYFGPGTRLTVL.

V gene TRBV12-5 combines with J gene TRBJ2-2; possibly TRBD2 for D (6 bases). CDR1 LGHNT and CDR2 FRNRAP come from the germline V gene. V shed 3 bases and J shed 14 bases, with 10 bases lying between them. The CDR3 has 11 amino acids. CDR3 region: CASGFLGGLFF. CDR3 DNA sequence: TGTGCTAGTGGTTTCCTCGGGGGTCTGTTTTTT.

The J gene is TRBJ2-1, the V gene TRBV7-9; the D gene could be TRBD1 or TRBD2 (5 bases each). The length of the CDR3 is 18 residues. Germline loops: CDR1 SEHNR, CDR2 FQNEAQ (reference sequence). V was cut by 3 bases and J by 6 bases, with 24 bases left in between. DNA of the CDR3: TGTGCCAGCAGCTTCTTCACGGCCCGGGACCTCAACGGCAATGAGCAGTTCTTC. Its protein is CASSFFTARDLNGNEQFF. Looking up the rest from reference TRBV7-9 and TRBJ2-1 gives the full variable domain: DTGVSQNPRHKITKRGQNVTFRCDPISEHNRLYWYRQTLGQGPEFLTYFQNEAQLEKSRLLSDRFSAERPKGSFSTLEIQRTEQGDSAMYLCASSFFTARDLNGNEQFFGPGTRLTVL.

J is TRBJ2-2 and V is TRBV5-1, with 10 positions matching TRBD1. After removal of 1 base from V and 7 bases from J, the junction contained 7 bases not matched to a gene. CDR1 is SGHRS and CDR2 is YFSETQ in the germline V gene. The CDR3 loop spans 16 amino acids. The CDR3 DNA follows: TGCGCCAGCAGCTTGTCCGAGACAGGGGGCCACGGGGAGCTGTTTTTT. Translated: CASSLSETGGHGELFF.

The rearrangement uses TRBV25-1 and TRBJ2-1; 9 bases fit TRBD2. With V trimmed by 7 bases and J by 10 bases, 8 bases remained unmatched. The germline V gene encodes CDR1 MGHDK and CDR2 SYGVNS. The CDR3 totals 13 residues. The CDR3: CASNRAGGWEQFF. The CDR3, as DNA: TGTGCCAGCAACCGAGCGGGAGGCTGGGAGCAGTTCTTC.

The genes are TRBV19 and TRBJ1-5; 9 positions match TRBD1. Per germline, CDR1 LNHDA and CDR2 SQIVND (reference sequence). The CDR3 is made up of 18 amino acids. V gave up 2 bases and J gave up 1 base; unmatched junction bases: 9. Here the CDR3 DNA reads TGTGCCAGTAGTATATCGGGGACAGGGAGTACCAGCAATCAGCCCCAGCATTTT. Protein: CASSISGTGSTSNQPQHF.

The chain employs TRBV29-1 and TRBJ2-7; perhaps TRBD2 as D (5 bases). This CDR3 spans 12 amino acids. CDR1 and CDR2 from the germline V gene are SQVTM and ANQGSEA. With 7 bases removed from V and 2 bases from J, the gap between germline ends came to 12 bases. The CDR3 nucleotides read TGCAGCGCCAGGACGGAGGCCTACGAGCAGTACTTC. Its translation is CSARTEAYEQYF.

The chain couples TRBV4-3 to TRBJ2-7, with 8 bases aligning to TRBD1. The CDR3 runs to 15 residues. Germline V gene data show CDR1 as LGHNA and CDR2 as YSLEER. With 0 bases clipped from V and 1 base from J, the junction kept 2 bases outside the gene matches. CDR3: CASSQEYRGSYEQYF. The CDR3 DNA is TGCGCCAGCAGCCAAGAATACAGGGGGTCCTACGAGCAGTACTTC.

The gene calls are TRBV10-3 and TRBJ1-2, with 9 bases matching TRBD1. This CDR3 spans 15 amino acids. CDR1 and CDR2 from the germline V gene are ENHRY and SYGVKD. Trimming cost V 7 bases and J 0 bases; bases outside gene matches: 6. CDR3 DNA sequence: TGTGCCATCATCCCGGGACAGGGACCTAACTATGGCTACACCTTC. Protein: CAIIPGQGPNYGYTF.

The chain is built from TRBV19 and TRBJ2-2; D gene ambiguous. This CDR3 comprises 16 residues. The V gene's germline CDR1 is LNHDA and CDR2 SQIVND (reference sequence). The V end was cut by 3 bases, the J end by 3 bases, with 14 bases between. The CDR3 DNA follows: TGTGCCAGTAGTATGAAGACTCCGTTCGACACCGGGGAGCTGTTTTTT. It yields the protein CASSMKTPFDTGELFF. Complete variable domain (other parts from reference TRBV19 and TRBJ2-2): DGGITQSPKYLFRKEGQNVTLSCEQNLNHDAMYWYRQDPGQGLRLIYYSQIVNDFQKGDIAEGYSVSREKKESFPLTVTSAQKNPTAFYLCASSMKTPFDTGELFFGEGSRLTVL.

To note about this clone: The sample has other DNA sequences that encode this CDR3 too. This chain joins TRBV11-2 and TRBJ1-3; the D gene is possibly TRBD1 (5 bases). CDR1 SGHAT and CDR2 FQNNGV come from the germline V gene. This CDR3 region has 15 residues. The germline V and J ends were trimmed by 3 bases and 0 bases, with 9 bases remaining between them. The CDR3 nucleotides read TGTGCCAGCAGCTTGGGGGGATACTCTGGAAACACCATATATTTT. It translates to CASSLGGYSGNTIYF.

This chain connects TRBV13 to TRBJ2-2; tentatively, D is TRBD1 (6 bases). Trimming stripped 5 bases from V and 4 bases from J, with 11 bases between. The CDR3 loop spans 14 amino acids. Germline V lookup: CDR1 PRHDT, CDR2 FYEKMQ (reference sequence). In DNA form, the CDR3 reads TGTGCCAGCAGCCCAGGACAGTTCACCGGGGAGCTGTTTTTT. Its protein product is CASSPGQFTGELFF.

This chain connects TRBV12-3 or TRBV12-4 to TRBJ2-2, with no clear D. This CDR3 region has 12 residues. V lost 6 bases to trimming and J lost 1 base, with 3 bases between them. CDR3 bases: TGTGCCAGCAGCCGGAACACCGGGGAGCTGTTTTTT. Amino acids: CASSRNTGELFF.

The chain links TRBV5-5 to TRBJ1-3, with D possibly being TRBD1 (5 bases). CDR3 length: 16 amino acids. V lost 5 bases and J lost 0, with 15 bases in between. Germline values: CDR1 SGHKS, CDR2 YYEKEE (reference sequence). CDR3 protein: CASRQTGTFSGNTIYF. The CDR3 DNA follows: TGTGCCAGCAGACAAACCGGGACGTTCTCTGGAAACACCATATATTTT.